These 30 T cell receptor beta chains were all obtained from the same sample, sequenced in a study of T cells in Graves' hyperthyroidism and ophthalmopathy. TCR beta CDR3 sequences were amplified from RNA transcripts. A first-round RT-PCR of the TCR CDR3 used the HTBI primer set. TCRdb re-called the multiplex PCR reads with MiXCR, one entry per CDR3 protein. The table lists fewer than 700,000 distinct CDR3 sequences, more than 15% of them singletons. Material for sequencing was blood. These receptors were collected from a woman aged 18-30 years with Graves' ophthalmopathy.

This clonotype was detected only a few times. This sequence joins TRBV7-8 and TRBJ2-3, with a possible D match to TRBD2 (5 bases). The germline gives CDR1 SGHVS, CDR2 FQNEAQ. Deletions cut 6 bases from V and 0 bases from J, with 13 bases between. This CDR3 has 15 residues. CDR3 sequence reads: CASRRGRQSTDTQYF. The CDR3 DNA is TGTGCCAGCAGACGAGGGCGGCAGAGCACAGATACGCAGTATTTT. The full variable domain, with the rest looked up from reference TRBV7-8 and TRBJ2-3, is GAGVSQSPRYKVAKRGQDVALRCDPISGHVSLFWYQQALGQGPEFLTYFQNEAQLDKSGLPSDRFFAERPEGSVSTLKIQRTQQEDSAVYLCASRRGRQSTDTQYFGPGTRLTVL.

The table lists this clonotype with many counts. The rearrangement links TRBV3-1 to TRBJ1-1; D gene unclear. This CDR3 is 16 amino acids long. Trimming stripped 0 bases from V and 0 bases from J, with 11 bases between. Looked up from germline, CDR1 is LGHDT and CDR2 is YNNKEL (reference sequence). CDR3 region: CASSQEISSLNTEAFF. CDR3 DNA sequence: TGTGCCAGCAGCCAAGAAATAAGTTCCCTGAACACTGAAGCTTTCTTT.

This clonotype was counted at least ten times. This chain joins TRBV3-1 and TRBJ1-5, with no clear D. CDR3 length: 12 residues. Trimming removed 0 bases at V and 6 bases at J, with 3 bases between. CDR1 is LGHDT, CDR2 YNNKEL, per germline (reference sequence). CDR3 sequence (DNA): TGTGCCAGCAGCCAAGATAGTCAGCCCCAGCATTTT. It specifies CASSQDSQPQHF.

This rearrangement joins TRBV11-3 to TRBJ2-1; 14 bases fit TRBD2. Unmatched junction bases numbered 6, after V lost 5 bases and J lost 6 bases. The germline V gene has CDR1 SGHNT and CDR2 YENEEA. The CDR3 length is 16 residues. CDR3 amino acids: CASSKGLAGDSNEQFF. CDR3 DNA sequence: TGTGCCAGCAGCAAGGGACTAGCGGGAGACAGCAATGAGCAGTTCTTC.

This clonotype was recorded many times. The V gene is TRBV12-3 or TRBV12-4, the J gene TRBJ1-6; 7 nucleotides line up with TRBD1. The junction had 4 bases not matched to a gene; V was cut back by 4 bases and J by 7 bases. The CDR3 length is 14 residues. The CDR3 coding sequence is TGTGCCAGCAGTTCCGGGACAGAAAATTCACCCCTCCACTTT. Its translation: CASSSGTENSPLHF.

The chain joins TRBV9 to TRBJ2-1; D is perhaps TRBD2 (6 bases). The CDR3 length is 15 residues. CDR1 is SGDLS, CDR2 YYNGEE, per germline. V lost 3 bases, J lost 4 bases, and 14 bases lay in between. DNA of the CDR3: TGTGCCAGCAGCGGCTCAAACGGGGGTTACAATGAGCAGTTCTTC. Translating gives CASSGSNGGYNEQFF.

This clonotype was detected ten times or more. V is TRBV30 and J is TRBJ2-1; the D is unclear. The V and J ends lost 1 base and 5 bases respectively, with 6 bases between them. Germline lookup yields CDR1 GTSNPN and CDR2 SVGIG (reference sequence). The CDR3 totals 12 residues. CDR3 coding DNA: TGTGCCTGGAGTGCCATTAACAATGAGCAGTTCTTC. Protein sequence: CAWSAINNEQFF.

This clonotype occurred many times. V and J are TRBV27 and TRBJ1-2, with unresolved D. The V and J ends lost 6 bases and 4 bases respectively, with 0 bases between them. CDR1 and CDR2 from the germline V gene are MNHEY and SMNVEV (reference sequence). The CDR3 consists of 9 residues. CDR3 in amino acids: CASSYGYTF. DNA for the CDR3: TGTGCCAGCAGCTATGGCTACACCTTC.

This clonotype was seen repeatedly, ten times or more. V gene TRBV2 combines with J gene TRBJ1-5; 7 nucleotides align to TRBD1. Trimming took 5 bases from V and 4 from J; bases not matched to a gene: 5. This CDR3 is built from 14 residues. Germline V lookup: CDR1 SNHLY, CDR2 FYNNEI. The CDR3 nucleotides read TGTGCCAGCAGTAGGGACAGTTTTAATCAGCCCCAGCATTTT. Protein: CASSRDSFNQPQHF. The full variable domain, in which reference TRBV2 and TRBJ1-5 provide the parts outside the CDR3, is EPEVTQTPSHQVTQMGQEVILRCVPISNHLYFYWYRQILGQKVEFLVSFYNNEISEKSEIFDDQFSVERPDGSNFTLKIRSTKLEDSAMYFCASSRDSFNQPQHFGDGTRLSIL.

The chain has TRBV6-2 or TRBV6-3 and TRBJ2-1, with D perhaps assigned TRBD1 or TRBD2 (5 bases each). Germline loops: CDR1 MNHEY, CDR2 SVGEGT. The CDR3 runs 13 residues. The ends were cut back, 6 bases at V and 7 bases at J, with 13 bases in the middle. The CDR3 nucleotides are TGTGCCAGCAGACCTGGGACCGTGAATGAGCAGTTCTTC. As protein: CASRPGTVNEQFF.

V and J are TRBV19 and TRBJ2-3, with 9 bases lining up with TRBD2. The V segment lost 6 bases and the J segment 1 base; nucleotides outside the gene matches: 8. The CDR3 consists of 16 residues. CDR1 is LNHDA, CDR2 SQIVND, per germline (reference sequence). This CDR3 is CASSHSGRWGTDTQYF. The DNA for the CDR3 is TGTGCCAGTAGCCACAGCGGGAGGTGGGGCACAGATACGCAGTATTTT.

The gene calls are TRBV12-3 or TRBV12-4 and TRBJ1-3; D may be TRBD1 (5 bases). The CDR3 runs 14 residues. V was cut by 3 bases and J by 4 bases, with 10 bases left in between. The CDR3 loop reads CASSFRVRGNTIYF. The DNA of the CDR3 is TGTGCCAGCAGTTTCAGGGTCAGGGGAAACACCATATATTTT.

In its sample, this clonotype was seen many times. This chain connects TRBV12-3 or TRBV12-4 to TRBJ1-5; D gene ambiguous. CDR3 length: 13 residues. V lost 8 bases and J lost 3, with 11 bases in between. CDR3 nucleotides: TGTGCCAGCGTTAGCAGAAACAATCAGCCCCAGCATTTT. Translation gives CASVSRNNQPQHF.

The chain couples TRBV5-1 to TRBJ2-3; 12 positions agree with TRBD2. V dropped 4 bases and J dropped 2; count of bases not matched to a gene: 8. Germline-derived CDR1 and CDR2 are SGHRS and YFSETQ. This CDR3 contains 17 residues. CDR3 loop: CASSPGLAGRLTDTQYF. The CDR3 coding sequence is TGCGCCAGCAGCCCTGGACTAGCGGGGAGACTCACAGATACGCAGTATTTT.

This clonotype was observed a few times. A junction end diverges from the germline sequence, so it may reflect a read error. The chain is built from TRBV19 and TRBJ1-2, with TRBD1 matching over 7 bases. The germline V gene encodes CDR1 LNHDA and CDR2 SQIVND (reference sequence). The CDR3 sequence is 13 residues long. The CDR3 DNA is TGTGCCAGTGGCCCGGGACAGCCATATGGCTACATCTTC. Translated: CASGPGQPYGYIF.

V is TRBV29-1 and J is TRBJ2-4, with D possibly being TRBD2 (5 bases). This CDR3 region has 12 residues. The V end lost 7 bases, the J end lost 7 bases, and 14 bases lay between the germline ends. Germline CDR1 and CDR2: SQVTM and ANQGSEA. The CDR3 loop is CSARGYLNIQYF. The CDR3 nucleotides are TGCAGCGCCCGGGGATACCTCAACATTCAGTACTTC.

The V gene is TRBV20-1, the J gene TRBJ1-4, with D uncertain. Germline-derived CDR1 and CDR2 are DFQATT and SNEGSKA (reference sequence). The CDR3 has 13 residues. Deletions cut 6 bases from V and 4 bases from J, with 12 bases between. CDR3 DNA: TGCAGTGCGTCTGAGAGGGTTAATGAAAAACTGTTTTTT. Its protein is CSASERVNEKLFF.

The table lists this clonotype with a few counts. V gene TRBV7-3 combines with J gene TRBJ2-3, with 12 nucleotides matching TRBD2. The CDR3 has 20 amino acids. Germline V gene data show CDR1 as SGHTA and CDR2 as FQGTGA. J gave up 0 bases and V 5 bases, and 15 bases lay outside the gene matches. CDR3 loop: CASSPLGGGLAGLSTDTQYF. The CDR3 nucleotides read TGTGCCAGCAGCCCCCTCGGGGGTGGACTAGCGGGGCTTAGCACAGATACGCAGTATTTT.

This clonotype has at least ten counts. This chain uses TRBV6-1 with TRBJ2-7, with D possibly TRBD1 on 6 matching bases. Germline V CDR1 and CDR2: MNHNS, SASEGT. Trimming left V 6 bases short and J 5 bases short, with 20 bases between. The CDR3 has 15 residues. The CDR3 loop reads CASRAYRVEIHEQYF. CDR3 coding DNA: TGTGCCAGCAGAGCTTACAGGGTAGAAATCCACGAGCAGTACTTC.

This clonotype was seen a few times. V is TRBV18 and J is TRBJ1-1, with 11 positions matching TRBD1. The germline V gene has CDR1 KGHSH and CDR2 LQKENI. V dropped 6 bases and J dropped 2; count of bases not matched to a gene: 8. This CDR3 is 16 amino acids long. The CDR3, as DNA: TGTGCCAGCTCTCTGGGACAGGGGGGAATTAACACTGAAGCTTTCTTT. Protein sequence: CASSLGQGGINTEAFF.

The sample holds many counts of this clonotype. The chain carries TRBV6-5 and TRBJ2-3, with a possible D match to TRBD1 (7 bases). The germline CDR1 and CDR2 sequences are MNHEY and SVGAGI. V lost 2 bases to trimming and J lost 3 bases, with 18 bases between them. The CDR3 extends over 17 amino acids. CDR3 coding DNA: TGTGCCAGCAGTTACCCGAATGTGGAGGGGGCAACAGATACGCAGTATTTT. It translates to CASSYPNVEGATDTQYF.

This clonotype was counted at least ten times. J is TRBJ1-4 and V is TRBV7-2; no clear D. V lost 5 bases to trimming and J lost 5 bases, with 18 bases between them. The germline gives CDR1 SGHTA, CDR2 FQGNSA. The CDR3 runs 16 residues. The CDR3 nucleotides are TGTGCCAGCAGCCCTTCGGGGAGGAGGGCAAATGAAAAACTGTTTTTT. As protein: CASSPSGRRANEKLFF.

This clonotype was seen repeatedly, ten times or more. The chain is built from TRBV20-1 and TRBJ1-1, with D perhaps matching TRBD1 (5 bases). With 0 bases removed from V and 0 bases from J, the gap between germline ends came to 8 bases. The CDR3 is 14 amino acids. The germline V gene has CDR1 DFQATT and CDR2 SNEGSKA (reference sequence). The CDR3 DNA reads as TGCAGTGCTAGAGAGGGGCCTATGAACACTGAAGCTTTCTTT. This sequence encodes CSAREGPMNTEAFF.

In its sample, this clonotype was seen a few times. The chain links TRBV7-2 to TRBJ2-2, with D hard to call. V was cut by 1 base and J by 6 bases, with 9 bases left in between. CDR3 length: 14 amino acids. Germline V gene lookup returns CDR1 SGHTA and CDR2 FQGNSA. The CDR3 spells CASSLGARPGELFF. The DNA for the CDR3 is TGTGCCAGCAGCTTAGGGGCTCGCCCCGGGGAGCTGTTTTTT.

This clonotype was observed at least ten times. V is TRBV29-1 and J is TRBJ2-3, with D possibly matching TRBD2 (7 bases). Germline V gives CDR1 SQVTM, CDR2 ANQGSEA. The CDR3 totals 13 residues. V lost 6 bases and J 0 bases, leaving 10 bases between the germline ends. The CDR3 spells CSVGGGSTDTQYF. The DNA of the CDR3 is TGCAGCGTAGGGGGGGGAAGCACAGATACGCAGTATTTT.

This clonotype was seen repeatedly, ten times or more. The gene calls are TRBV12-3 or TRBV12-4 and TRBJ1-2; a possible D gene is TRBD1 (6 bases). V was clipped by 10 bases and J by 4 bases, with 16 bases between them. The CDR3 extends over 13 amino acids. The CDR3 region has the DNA TGTGCCACCACATACGGGGGCGCCTATGGCTACACCTTC. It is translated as CATTYGGAYGYTF.

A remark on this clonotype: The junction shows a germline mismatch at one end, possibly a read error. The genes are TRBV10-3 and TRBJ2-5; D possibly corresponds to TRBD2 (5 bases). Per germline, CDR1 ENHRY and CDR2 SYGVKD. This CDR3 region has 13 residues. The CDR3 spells CAIGLGPQETQCF. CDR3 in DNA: TGTGCCATAGGACTGGGTCCTCAAGAGACCCAGTGCTTC.

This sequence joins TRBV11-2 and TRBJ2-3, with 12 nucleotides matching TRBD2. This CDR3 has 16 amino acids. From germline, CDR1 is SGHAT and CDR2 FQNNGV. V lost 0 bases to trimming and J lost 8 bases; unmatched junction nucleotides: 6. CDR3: CASSLDLAGGFGTQYF. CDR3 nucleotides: TGTGCCAGCAGCTTAGATCTAGCGGGAGGGTTCGGTACGCAGTATTTT.

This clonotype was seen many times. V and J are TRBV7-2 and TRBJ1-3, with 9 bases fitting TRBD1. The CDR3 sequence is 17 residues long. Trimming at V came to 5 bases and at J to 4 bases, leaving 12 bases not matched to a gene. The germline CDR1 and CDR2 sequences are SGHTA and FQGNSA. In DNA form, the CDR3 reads TGTGCCAGCAGCAGCAGGGACAGGGTAATTTCCGGAAACACCATATATTTT. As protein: CASSSRDRVISGNTIYF.

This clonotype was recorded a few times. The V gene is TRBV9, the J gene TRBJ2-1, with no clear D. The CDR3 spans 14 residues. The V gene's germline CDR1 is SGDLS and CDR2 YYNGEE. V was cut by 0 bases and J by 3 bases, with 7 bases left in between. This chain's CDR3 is CASSVAWDYNEQFF. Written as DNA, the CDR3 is TGTGCCAGCAGCGTAGCGTGGGACTACAATGAGCAGTTCTTC.